This TCR beta chain comes out of a study of CD8 T cells in ankylosing spondylitis. TCRdb re-called the 5' RACE reads with MiXCR, one entry per CDR3 protein. The profile shows around 440,000 distinct CDR3 sequences, roughly 17% of them singletons. On this clonotype itself: The antigen is unknown.

The CDR3 is 16 residues long. Germline CDR1 and CDR2: MGHRA and YSYEKL. V gave up 4 bases and J gave up 0 bases, with 16 bases separating them. Regarding the study as a whole: A motif of roughly 8 highly homologous TCR beta variants was seen as apparently characteristic of ankylosing spondylitis blood. Some of these motif variants have turned up before, in reports on reactive arthritis synovial fluid and blood. Clones linked to disease were reported to show significant enrichment in matched ankylosing spondylitis synovial fluid.

The sequencing input was blood, either unsorted or a sorted T cell fraction (not recorded which). The clonotype originates from a male donor with ankylosing spondylitis. The chain couples TRBV4-1 to TRBJ2-7; perhaps TRBD1 as D (6 bases). The CDR3 DNA reads TGCGCCAGCAGCCCATTCCGGGACAAGAGCTCCTACGAGCAGTACTTC. Its translation is CASSPFRDKSSYEQYF.